This is a list of T cell receptor beta chains from one sample in a study of blood T cells in healthy people across ages. TCRdb passed the 5' RACE reads through MiXCR, listing each CDR3 protein once. The sample lists about 680,000 distinct CDR3 sequences, roughly 50% occurring once. Sequences were obtained from blood. The receptors were sampled from a woman in her fifties or sixties in good health. CDR3s include the opening cysteine and the closing phenylalanine or tryptophan. Each record gives: V gene, D gene, J gene, clone size, CDR3 DNA, CDR3 protein. A D gene is named only where the DNA matches it firmly. Clone size appears in some rows only: once, few, many, or a class for an expanded clone.

>TRBV28|TRBD2|TRBJ2-7|.
TGTGCCAGCAGATGGCTAGCGGGAAAAAACTTCGACGAGCAGTACTTC
CASRWLAGKNFDEQYF
>TRBV29-1|TRBD2|TRBJ2-1|few
TGCAGCGTTGATACTAGCGGGGTCTCCTACAATGAGCAGTTCTTC
CSVDTSGVSYNEQFF
>TRBV20-1|TRBD1|TRBJ2-4|few
TGCAGTGCCGACAGGGTTGCCAAAAACATTCAGTACTTC
CSADRVAKNIQYF
>TRBV27|TRBD2|TRBJ2-3|.
TGTGCCAGCAGTTCCTGGACTAGCGGGGGCACAGATACGCAGTATTTT
CASSSWTSGGTDTQYF
>TRBV5-1|.|TRBJ2-2|.
TGCGCCAGCAGCCTGGAGGGCAGGGACACCGGGGAGCTGTTTTTT
CASSLEGRDTGELFF
>TRBV2|.|TRBJ2-7|.
TGTGCCAGCAGTGTGACAGAGATGCTGGAGCAGTACTTC
CASSVTEMLEQYF
>TRBV7-9|TRBD2|TRBJ2-1|few
TGTGCCAGCAGCCAACTAGCGGGAGTTAACAATGAGCAGTTCTTC
CASSQLAGVNNEQFF
>TRBV2|TRBD2|TRBJ2-1|few
TGTGCCAGCAGTGGCTCACTAGCGCGGAATGAGCAGTTCTTC
CASSGSLARNEQFF
>TRBV5-1|.|TRBJ2-7|.
TGCGCCAGCAGCCCTTGGCCCGGGGGCGAGCAGTACTTC
CASSPWPGGEQYF
>TRBV27|.|TRBJ1-1|.
TGTGCCAGCAGTTCCCAATGGGCTGAAGCTTTCTTT
CASSSQWAEAFF
>TRBV20-1|.|TRBJ1-2|few
TGCAGCCTCTCGGGTCGCGATCGGGATCGAGGCTACACCTTC
CSLSGRDRDRGYTF
>TRBV5-1|TRBD1|TRBJ2-2|many
TGCGCCAGCAGCTTGGATGGCAGGGGGTCGACCGGGGAGCTGTTTTTT
CASSLDGRGSTGELFF
>TRBV12-3/TRBV12-4|.|TRBJ2-7|.
TGTGCCAGCAGTTTTAGACAGGACCCCCTGTCCTACGAGCAGTACTTC
CASSFRQDPLSYEQYF
>TRBV5-1|TRBD2|TRBJ2-1|.
TGCGCCAGCAGCCTCTCTCTAGCGGGAGGGCCGAATGAGCAGTTCTTC
CASSLSLAGGPNEQFF
>TRBV20-1|TRBD2|TRBJ2-7|.
TGCAGTGCTAGAGATTTTGCTAGCGGGACCTACGAGCAGTACTTC
CSARDFASGTYEQYF
>TRBV25-1|.|TRBJ2-3|.
TGTGCCAGCAGTGAAAAGCCTTTCGGCACAGATACGCAGTATTTT
CASSEKPFGTDTQYF
>TRBV7-2|TRBD2|TRBJ2-7|.
TGTGCCAGCAGTCAGACTAGCGGGAGTGGGTACGAGCAGTACTTC
CASSQTSGSGYEQYF
>TRBV20-1|TRBD1|TRBJ2-4|.
TGCAGTGCCGGGACAGGGGGCGAAAACATTCAGTACTTC
CSAGTGGENIQYF
>TRBV7-8|.|TRBJ2-3|many
TGTGCCAGCAGCTTATTGGCGCGAGGTGTTGGAGATACGCAGTATTTT
CASSLLARGVGDTQYF
>TRBV7-8|.|TRBJ2-7|.
TGTGCCAGCAGCTTTGCTCAGGGCGAGCAGTACTTC
CASSFAQGEQYF
>TRBV20-1|TRBD1|TRBJ1-2|few
TGCAGTGCTAGAGGGCAGGGGGGTAACTATGGCTACACCTTC
CSARGQGGNYGYTF
>TRBV3-1|.|TRBJ2-7|.
TGTGCCAGCAGCCAAGATTTCGAGCAGTACTTC
CASSQDFEQYF
>TRBV20-1|.|TRBJ1-2|.
TGCAGTGCTAGAAGACAGTGGAACTATGGCTACACCTTC
CSARRQWNYGYTF
>TRBV6-5|.|TRBJ2-5|.
TGTGCCAGCAGGCCAGGGACTGTAGAGACCCAGTACTTC
CASRPGTVETQYF
>TRBV25-1|.|TRBJ1-1|.
TGTGCCAGCAGTGAACGCCCGGGGGGGCACACTGAAGCTTTCTTT
CASSERPGGHTEAFF
>TRBV6-5|TRBD1|TRBJ1-4|few
TGTGCCAGCAGTTACCCCCGACAGGGAGCCGCAACTAATGAAAAACTGTTTTTT
CASSYPRQGAATNEKLFF
>TRBV20-1|TRBD2|TRBJ2-1|many
TGCAGTGCTAGAGATAGCGGGAGGGCCGGGAATGAGCAGTTCTTC
CSARDSGRAGNEQFF
>TRBV7-3|TRBD2|TRBJ2-5|.
TGTGCCAGCAGCTTCGACAGCGGGACCCAAGAGACCCAGTACTTC
CASSFDSGTQETQYF
>TRBV7-2|TRBD2|TRBJ2-7|.
TGTGCCAGCAGCTCGCCCGATTTACCGGGACTAGCGGGAGATTACTACGAGCAGTACTTC
CASSSPDLPGLAGDYYEQYF
>TRBV27|.|TRBJ2-5|.
TGTGCCAGTGCCGGGGACGGTACGTGCAATGAGCAGTACTTC
CASAGDGTCNEQYF
>TRBV6-8|TRBD2|TRBJ2-3|.
TGTGCCAGCAGGGAACGAGTTAGCGGGATAACGACAGATACGCAGTATTTT
CASRERVSGITTDTQYF
>TRBV9|TRBD2|TRBJ2-1|.
TGTGCCAGCAGCACAGCGGGAGGTCTGAGAAATGAGCAGTTCTTC
CASSTAGGLRNEQFF
>TRBV4-2|TRBD2|TRBJ2-5|.
TGTGCCAGCAGCCAAGCCCTAGCGGGCTACAATGAGCAGTACTTC
CASSQALAGYNEQYF
>TRBV7-2|.|TRBJ2-5|few
TGTGCCAGCACCTCTACCGGGACCCAAGAGACCCAGTACTTC
CASTSTGTQETQYF
>TRBV18|.|TRBJ2-7|.
TGTGCCAGCTCACCACTCCAGGACAGCCACGAGCAGTACTTC
CASSPLQDSHEQYF
>TRBV7-2|.|TRBJ2-3|few
TGTGCCAGCAGCTTAGCGCAGCAGGGCCCCCAGTATTTT
CASSLAQQGPQYF
>TRBV12-3/TRBV12-4|TRBD2|TRBJ2-3|.
TGTGCCAGCAGTTTGAGGGGCGGGAGGGCCGTAGATACGCAGTATTTT
CASSLRGGRAVDTQYF
>TRBV2|TRBD1|TRBJ2-1|.
TGTGCCAGCAGAGGGACAGCGAATAACTACGAGCAGTTCTTC
CASRGTANNYEQFF
>TRBV7-2|.|TRBJ2-7|few
TGTGCCAGCAGCCCGGCGGGCTTTGGGCGCGAGCAGTACTTC
CASSPAGFGREQYF
>TRBV7-2|TRBD2|TRBJ2-1|.
TGTGCCAGCAGCTTAGTGGGCGGGAGTATCGCTGGTGAGCAGTTCTTC
CASSLVGGSIAGEQFF
>TRBV20-1|.|TRBJ2-7|few
TGCAGTGCTAGATTGTCCAGCGGTTTGTACGAGCAGTACTTC
CSARLSSGLYEQYF
>TRBV24-1|TRBD2|TRBJ2-1|.
TGTGCCACCAGTGAAACCGGACTAGCGGGAGTGCATGAGCAGTTCTTC
CATSETGLAGVHEQFF
>TRBV11-2|.|TRBJ1-4|.
TGTGCCAGCAGCTTAGATGGGGCAGGGGCGACTAATGAAAAACTGTTTTTT
CASSLDGAGATNEKLFF
>TRBV28|.|TRBJ2-5|.
TGTGCCAGCAGCCACCCGAAGGGAGAGACCCAGTACTTC
CASSHPKGETQYF
>TRBV7-9|TRBD2|TRBJ2-1|.
TGTGCCAGCAGCATAGGAGCGGGAGGGCCGAATGAGCAGTTCTTC
CASSIGAGGPNEQFF
>TRBV20-1|.|TRBJ2-1|few
TGCAGTGCTAGAGAGACTTCCTTACCTGAGCAGTTCTTC
CSARETSLPEQFF
>TRBV28|TRBD1|TRBJ2-1|once
TGTGCCAGCAGTTGGGGTAGACAGGGCTACAATGAGCAGTTCTTC
CASSWGRQGYNEQFF
>TRBV20-1|.|TRBJ1-3|.
TGCAGTGCTACAAGCTCTGGAAACACCATATATTTT
CSATSSGNTIYF
>TRBV30|.|TRBJ2-7|.
TGTGCCTGGAGTTCAGGAATTATCTACGAGCAGTACTTC
CAWSSGIIYEQYF
>TRBV20-1|.|TRBJ2-7|.
TGCAGTGCTCCCCTGACCCCGAACTCCTACGAGCAGTACTTC
CSAPLTPNSYEQYF
>TRBV5-5|TRBD2|TRBJ2-1|medium-sized
TGTGCCAGCAGCTTGGTCGCTAGCGGATTCAGAAATGAGCAGTTCTTC
CASSLVASGFRNEQFF
>TRBV9|TRBD2|TRBJ2-7|once
TGTGTCAGCAGCGTAGCGGGAGACAGCTACAATGAGCAGTACTTC
CVSSVAGDSYNEQYF
>TRBV7-3|.|TRBJ2-3|.
TGTGCCAGCAGCCCAGGGGGCGGGAGGCCAGATACGCAGTATTTT
CASSPGGGRPDTQYF
>TRBV15|TRBD1|TRBJ2-3|.
TGTGCCACCAGGCGGGACAGGGTTACAGATACGCAGTATTTT
CATRRDRVTDTQYF
>TRBV6-1|TRBD1|TRBJ2-7|.
TGTGCCAGCAGGGGACAGGGGGGCGCAACCGACTCCTACGAGCAGTACTTC
CASRGQGGATDSYEQYF
>TRBV21-1|.|TRBJ2-1|.
TGTGCCAGCAGCAAGGGGCCTCCCCCTACCGCGGATGAGCAGTTCTTC
CASSKGPPPTADEQFF
>TRBV20-1|TRBD2|TRBJ2-7|.
TGCAGTGCTAGTCCGGGGAGCGGGAGCTACGAGCAGTACTTC
CSASPGSGSYEQYF
>TRBV20-1|TRBD1|TRBJ2-3|.
TGCAGTGCTAGTCGCCCCACAGGGGGAGATACGCAGTATTTT
CSASRPTGGDTQYF
>TRBV29-1|TRBD1|TRBJ2-7|.
TGCAGCGTACTGCCCGGGGACAGATCCTACGAGCAGTACTTC
CSVLPGDRSYEQYF
>TRBV20-1|.|TRBJ2-2|.
TGCAGTGCTAGGCCCCCGGACAGGAGGGCCGGGGAGCTGTTTTTT
CSARPPDRRAGELFF